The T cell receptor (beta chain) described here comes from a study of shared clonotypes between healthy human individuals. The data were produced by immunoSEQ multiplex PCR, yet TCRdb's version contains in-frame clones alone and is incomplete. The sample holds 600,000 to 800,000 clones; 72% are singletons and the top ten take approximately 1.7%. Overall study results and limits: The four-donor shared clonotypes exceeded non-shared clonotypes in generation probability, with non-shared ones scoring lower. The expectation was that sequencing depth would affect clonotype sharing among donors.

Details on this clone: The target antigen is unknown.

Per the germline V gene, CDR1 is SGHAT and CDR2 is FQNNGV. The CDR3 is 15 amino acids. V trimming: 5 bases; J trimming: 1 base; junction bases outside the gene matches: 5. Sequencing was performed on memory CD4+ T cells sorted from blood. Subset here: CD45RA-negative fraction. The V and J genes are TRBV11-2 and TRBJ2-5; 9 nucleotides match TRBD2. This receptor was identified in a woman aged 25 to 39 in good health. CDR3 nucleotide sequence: TGTGCCAGCAGCCGCCAGACTAGCGGCCAAGAGACCCAGTACTTC. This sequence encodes CASSRQTSGQETQYF.